A selection of T cell receptor beta chains follows, all from one sample in a study of control samples from healthy donors and cancer patients. Assay: immunoSEQ multiplex PCR; the TCRdb copy retains only in-frame clones and omits some. The top ten hold around 9% of the sample, which has more than 95,000 clones, about nine tenths seen once. The sample consisted of blood. Receptor source: a man in his forties in good health. Each CDR3 is given with its conserved first and last residue. A D gene is named only where the DNA matches it firmly. Size tells how often a clone was seen (once, few, many) or the class of an expanded clone, and some rows leave it out.

clone size	D gene	J gene	V gene	CDR3 DNA	CDR3 protein
NA	NA	TRBJ1-2	TRBV11-3	TGTGCCAGCAGCTTAGATCAGGGGAACTATGGCTACACCTTC	CASSLDQGNYGYTF
NA	NA	TRBJ2-5	TRBV7-2	TGTGCCAGCAGCTACGGGAATCAAGAGACCCAGTACTTC	CASSYGNQETQYF
few	TRBD2	TRBJ2-1	TRBV11-3	TGTGCCAGCAGCTCCCGACTAGCGGGGGGTTACAATGAGCAGTTCTTC	CASSSRLAGGYNEQFF
few	TRBD1	TRBJ2-2	TRBV9	TGTGCCAGCAGCGTGAAGGGGGCGAGCACCGGGGAGCTGTTTTTT	CASSVKGASTGELFF
NA	NA	TRBJ1-5	TRBV4-1	TGCGCCAGCAGCCATCAGGACAGAGCTAATCAGCCCCAGCATTTT	CASSHQDRANQPQHF
NA	NA	TRBJ1-6	TRBV19	TGTGCCAGTATGGACCTCTCCTATAATTCACCCCTCCACTTT	CASMDLSYNSPLHF
NA	NA	TRBJ1-1	TRBV11-2	TGTGCCAGCAGCTTAAAGTTCGGGAAGAGCACTGAAGCTTTCTTT	CASSLKFGKSTEAFF
NA	NA	TRBJ1-1	TRBV11-3	TGTGCCAGTGGCAAGACTGAAGCTTTCTTT	CASGKTEAFF
many	NA	TRBJ1-3	TRBV7-9	TGTGCCAGCAATCTTCCTGGGGGGGTAAACATACCTGGAAACACCATATATTTT	CASNLPGGVNIPGNTIYF
NA	NA	TRBJ2-5	TRBV7-2	TGTGCCAGCAGCTCTGCAGGACGTGGGGAGACCCAGTACTTC	CASSSAGRGETQYF